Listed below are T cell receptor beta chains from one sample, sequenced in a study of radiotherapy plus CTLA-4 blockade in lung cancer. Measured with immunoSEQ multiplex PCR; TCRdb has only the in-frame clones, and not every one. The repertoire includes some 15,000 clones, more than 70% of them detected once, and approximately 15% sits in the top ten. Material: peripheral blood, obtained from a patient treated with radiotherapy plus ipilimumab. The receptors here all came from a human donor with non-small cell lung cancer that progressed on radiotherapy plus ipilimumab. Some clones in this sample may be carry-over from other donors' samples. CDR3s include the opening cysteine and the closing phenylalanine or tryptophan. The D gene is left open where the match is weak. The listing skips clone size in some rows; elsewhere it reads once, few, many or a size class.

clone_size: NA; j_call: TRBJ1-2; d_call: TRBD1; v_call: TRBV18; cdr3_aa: CASSPPGTGGHGYTF; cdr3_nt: TGTGCCAGCTCACCACCCGGGACAGGTGGGCATGGCTACACCTTC
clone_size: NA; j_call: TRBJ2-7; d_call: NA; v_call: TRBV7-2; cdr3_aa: CASRSTSSYEQYF; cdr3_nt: TGTGCCAGCAGATCGACTTCCTCCTACGAGCAGTACTTC
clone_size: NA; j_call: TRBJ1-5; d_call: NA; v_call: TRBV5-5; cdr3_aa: CASSFQGLARDHQPQHF; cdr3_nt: TGTGCCAGCAGCTTTCAGGGTCTCGCCAGGGATCATCAGCCCCAGCATTTT
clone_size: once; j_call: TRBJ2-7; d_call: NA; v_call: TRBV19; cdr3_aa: CASSMKTADSYEQYF; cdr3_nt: TGTGCCAGTAGTATGAAGACAGCAGACTCCTACGAGCAGTACTTC
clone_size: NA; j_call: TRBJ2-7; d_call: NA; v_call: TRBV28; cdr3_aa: CASSYGTPPGYEQYF; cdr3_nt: TGTGCCAGCAGCTATGGGACACCTCCGGGCTACGAGCAGTACTTC
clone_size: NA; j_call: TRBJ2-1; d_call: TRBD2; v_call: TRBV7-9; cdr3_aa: CASSLAESAGGYSKQFF; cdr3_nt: TGTGCCAGCAGCTTAGCAGAATCGGCGGGAGGGTATTCCAAGCAGTTCTTC
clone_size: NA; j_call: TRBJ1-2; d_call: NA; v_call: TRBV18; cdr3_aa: CASSPLPGNGYTF; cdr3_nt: TGTGCCAGCTCACCCCTACCAGGGAATGGCTACACCTTC
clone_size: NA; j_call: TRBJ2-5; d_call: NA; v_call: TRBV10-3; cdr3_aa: CAISESLSQETQYF; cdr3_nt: TGTGCCATCAGTGAATCACTCTCTCAAGAGACCCAGTACTTC
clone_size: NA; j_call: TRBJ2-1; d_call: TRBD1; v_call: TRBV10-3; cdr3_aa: CAISESGTGGINEQFF; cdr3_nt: TGTGCCATCAGTGAGTCCGGGACAGGGGGTATCAATGAGCAGTTCTTC
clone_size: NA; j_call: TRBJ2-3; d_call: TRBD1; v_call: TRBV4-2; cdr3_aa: CASSQARDRYTDTQYF; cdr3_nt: TGTGCCAGCAGCCAAGCCCGGGACAGGTACACAGATACGCAGTATTTT
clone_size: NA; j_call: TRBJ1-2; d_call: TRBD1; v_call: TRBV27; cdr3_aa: CASRMGQMNYGYTF; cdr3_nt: TGTGCCAGCAGGATGGGACAGATGAACTATGGCTACACCTTC
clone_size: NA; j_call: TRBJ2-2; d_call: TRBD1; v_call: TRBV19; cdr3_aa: CASSRPGQGATGELFF; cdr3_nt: TGTGCCAGTTCCCGCCCGGGACAGGGGGCTACCGGGGAGCTGTTTTTT
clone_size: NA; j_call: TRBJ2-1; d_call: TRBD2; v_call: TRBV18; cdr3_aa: CASSPPGGRTFWNEQFF; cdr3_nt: TGTGCCAGCTCACCACCGGGCGGGAGGACCTTTTGGAATGAGCAGTTCTTC
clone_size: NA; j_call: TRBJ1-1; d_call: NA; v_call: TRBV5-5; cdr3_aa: CASSLVHGGASPTEAFF; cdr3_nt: TGTGCCAGCAGCTTGGTTCACGGGGGGGCCAGCCCCACTGAAGCTTTCTTT
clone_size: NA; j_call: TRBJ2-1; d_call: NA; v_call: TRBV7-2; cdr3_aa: CASSRREMHNEQFF; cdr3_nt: TGTGCCAGCAGCCGTCGGGAAATGCACAATGAGCAGTTCTTC
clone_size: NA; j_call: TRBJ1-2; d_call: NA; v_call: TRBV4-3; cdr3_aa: CASSQGLRNYGYTF; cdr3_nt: TGCGCCAGCAGCCAAGGGCTCAGAAACTATGGCTACACCTTC
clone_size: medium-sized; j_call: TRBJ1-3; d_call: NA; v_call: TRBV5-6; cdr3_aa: CASSRDWPVVTIYF; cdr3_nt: TGTGCCAGCAGCCGGGACTGGCCTGTTGTCACCATATATTTT
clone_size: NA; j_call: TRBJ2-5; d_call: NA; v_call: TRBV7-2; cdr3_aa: CASSSTWTVRVGETQYF; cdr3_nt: TGTGCCAGCAGCTCGACTTGGACAGTTAGGGTAGGAGAGACCCAGTACTTC
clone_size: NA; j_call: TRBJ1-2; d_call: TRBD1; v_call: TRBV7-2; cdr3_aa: CASSLVGQGRGYGYTF; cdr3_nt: TGTGCCAGCAGCTTAGTGGGACAGGGGCGGGGCTATGGCTACACCTTC
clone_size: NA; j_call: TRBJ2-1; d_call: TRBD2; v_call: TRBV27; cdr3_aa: CASSILADAYNEQFF; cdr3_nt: TGTGCCAGCAGTATCCTAGCGGATGCCTACAATGAGCAGTTCTTC
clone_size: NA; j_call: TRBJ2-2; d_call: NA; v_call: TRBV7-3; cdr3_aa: CASSLGRGTGELFF; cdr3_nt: TGTGCCAGCAGCTTAGGTCGGGGCACCGGGGAGCTGTTTTTT
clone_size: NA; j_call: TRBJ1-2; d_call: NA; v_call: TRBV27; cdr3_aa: CASSSTGDFYGYTF; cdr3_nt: TGTGCCAGCAGTTCCACAGGAGACTTCTATGGCTACACCTTC
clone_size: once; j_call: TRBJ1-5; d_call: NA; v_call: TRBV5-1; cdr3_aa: CASSFEGSQPQHF; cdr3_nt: TGCGCCAGCAGCTTCGAGGGATCTCAGCCCCAGCATTTT
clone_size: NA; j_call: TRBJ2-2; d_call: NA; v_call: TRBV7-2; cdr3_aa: CASSLASGAGELFF; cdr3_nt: TGTGCCAGCAGCTTAGCCTCGGGGGCCGGGGAGCTGTTTTTT
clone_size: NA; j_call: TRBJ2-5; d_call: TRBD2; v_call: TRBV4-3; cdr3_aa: CASSRDGLAELETQYF; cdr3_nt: TGCGCCAGCAGCCGGGATGGACTAGCGGAATTGGAGACCCAGTACTTC
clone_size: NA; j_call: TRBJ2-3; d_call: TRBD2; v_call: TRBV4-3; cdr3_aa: CASSQDLAGASTDTQYF; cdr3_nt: TGCGCCAGCAGCCAAGATCTTGCGGGAGCTAGCACAGATACGCAGTATTTT
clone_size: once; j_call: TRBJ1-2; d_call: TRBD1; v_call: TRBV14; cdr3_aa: CASSRTPGQGGGWGYTF; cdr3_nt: TGTGCCAGCAGCCGTACCCCAGGACAGGGAGGAGGTTGGGGCTACACCTTC
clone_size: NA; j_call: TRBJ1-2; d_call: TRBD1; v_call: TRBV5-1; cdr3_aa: CASSFERGLGYTF; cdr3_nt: TGCGCCAGCAGCTTCGAGAGGGGGCTTGGCTACACCTTC
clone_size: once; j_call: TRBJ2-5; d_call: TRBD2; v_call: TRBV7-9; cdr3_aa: CASSLGLAVETQYF; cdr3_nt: TGTGCCAGCAGCTTAGGACTAGCCGTAGAGACCCAGTACTTC
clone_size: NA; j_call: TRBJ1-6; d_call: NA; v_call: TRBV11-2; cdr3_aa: CASSLDRSPLHF; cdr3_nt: TGTGCCAGCAGCTTAGACCGAAGCCCCCTCCACTTT
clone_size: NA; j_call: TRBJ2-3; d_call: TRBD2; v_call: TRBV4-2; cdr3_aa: CASSQFSSGGSTDTQYF; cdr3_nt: TGTGCCAGCAGCCAATTTAGTTCGGGGGGTAGCACAGATACGCAGTATTTT
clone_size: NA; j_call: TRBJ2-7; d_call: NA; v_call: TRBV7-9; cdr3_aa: CASSLDVRYEQYF; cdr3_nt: TGTGCCAGCAGCTTAGATGTCAGGTACGAGCAGTACTTC
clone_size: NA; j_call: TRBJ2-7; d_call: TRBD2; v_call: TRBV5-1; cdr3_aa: CASSLFGTSGSFSYEQYF; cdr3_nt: TGCGCCAGCAGCTTATTCGGGACTAGCGGGTCTTTTTCCTACGAGCAGTACTTC
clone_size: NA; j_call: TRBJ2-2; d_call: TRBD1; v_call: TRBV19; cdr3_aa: CASNEGDRNTGELFF; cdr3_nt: TGTGCCAGTAACGAGGGGGACAGAAACACCGGGGAGCTGTTTTTT
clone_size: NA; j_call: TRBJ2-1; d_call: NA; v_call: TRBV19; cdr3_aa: CASRMAAGTYNEQFF; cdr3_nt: TGTGCCAGTAGGATGGCGGCGGGGACCTACAATGAGCAGTTCTTC
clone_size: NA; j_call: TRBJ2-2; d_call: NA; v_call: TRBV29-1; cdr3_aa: CSVPVQGGTGELFF; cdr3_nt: TGCAGCGTTCCGGTCCAGGGCGGCACCGGGGAGCTGTTTTTT
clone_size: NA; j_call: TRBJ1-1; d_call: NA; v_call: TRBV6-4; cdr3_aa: CASTPSPGNTEAFF; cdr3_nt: TGTGCCAGCACCCCCTCGCCGGGGAACACTGAAGCTTTCTTT
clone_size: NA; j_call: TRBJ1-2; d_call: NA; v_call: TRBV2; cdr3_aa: CASVMRPPQANYGYTF; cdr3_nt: TGTGCCAGCGTCATGCGCCCTCCACAGGCTAACTATGGCTACACCTTC
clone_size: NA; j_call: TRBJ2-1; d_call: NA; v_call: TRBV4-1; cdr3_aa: CASSQVSLAKDEQFF; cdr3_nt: TGCGCCAGCAGCCAAGTATCTCTAGCAAAAGATGAGCAGTTCTTC
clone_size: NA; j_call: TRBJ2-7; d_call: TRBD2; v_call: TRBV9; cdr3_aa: CASSVASGFNEQYF; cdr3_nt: TGTGCCAGCAGCGTAGCTAGCGGGTTCAACGAGCAGTACTTC
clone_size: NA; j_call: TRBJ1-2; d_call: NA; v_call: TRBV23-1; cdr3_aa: CASSHGWGTRGFYGYTF; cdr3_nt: TGCGCCAGCAGTCACGGGTGGGGAACTCGAGGGTTCTATGGCTACACCTTC
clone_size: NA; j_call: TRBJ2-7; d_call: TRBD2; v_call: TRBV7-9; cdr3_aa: CASSSTSGSSYEQYF; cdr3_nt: TGTGCCAGCAGCTCGACTAGCGGGAGCTCCTACGAGCAGTACTTC
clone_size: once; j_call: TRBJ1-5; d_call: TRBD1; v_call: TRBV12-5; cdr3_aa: CASALTGGNQPQHF; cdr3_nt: TGTGCTAGTGCCTTGACAGGGGGCAATCAGCCCCAGCATTTT
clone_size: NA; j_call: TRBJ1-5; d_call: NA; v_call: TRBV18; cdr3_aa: CASSNMGGETQPQHF; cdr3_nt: TGTGCCAGCTCTAATATGGGGGGGGAAACTCAGCCCCAGCATTTT
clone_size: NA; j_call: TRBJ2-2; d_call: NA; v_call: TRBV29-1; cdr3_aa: CSVAASTGELFF; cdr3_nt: TGCAGCGTCGCAGCTAGCACCGGGGAGCTGTTTTTT
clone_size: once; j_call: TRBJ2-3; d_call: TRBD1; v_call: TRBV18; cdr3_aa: CASSPIMGQGFTDTQYF; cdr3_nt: TGTGCCAGCTCACCAATTATGGGACAGGGGTTCACAGATACGCAGTATTTT
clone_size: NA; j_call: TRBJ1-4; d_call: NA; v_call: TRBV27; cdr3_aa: CASSSRRVAAEKLFF; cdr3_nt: TGTGCCAGCAGTTCCCGACGGGTTGCGGCGGAAAAACTGTTTTTT